Here is one T cell receptor (beta chain) with its context. Looked up from germline, CDR1 is ENHRY and CDR2 is SYGVKD. Trimming cost V 3 bases and J 0 bases; bases outside gene matches: 4. The CDR3 totals 16 residues. TCRdb recomputed calls from the RT-PCR reads with MiXCR, one row per CDR3 protein. This sample has approximately 720,000 distinct CDR3 sequences, with about 14% found just once. The sequenced sample consisted of memory CD4+ T cells from blood. This chain uses TRBV10-3 with TRBJ2-3; 9 nucleotides line up with TRBD1. This TCR came from a female donor in good health, serving as a healthy control. The CDR3 loop reads CAISEQGAGSTDTQYF. In DNA, the CDR3 is TGTGCCATCAGTGAACAGGGGGCGGGCAGCACAGATACGCAGTATTTT.